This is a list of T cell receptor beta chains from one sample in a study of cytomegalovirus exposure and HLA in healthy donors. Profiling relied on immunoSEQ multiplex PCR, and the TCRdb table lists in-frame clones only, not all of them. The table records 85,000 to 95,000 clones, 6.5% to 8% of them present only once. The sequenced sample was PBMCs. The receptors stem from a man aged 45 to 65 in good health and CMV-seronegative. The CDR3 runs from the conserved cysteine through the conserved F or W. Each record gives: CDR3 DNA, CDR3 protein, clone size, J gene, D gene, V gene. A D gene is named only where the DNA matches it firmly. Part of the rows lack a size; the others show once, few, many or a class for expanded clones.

CDR3 DNA: TGTGCCAGCAGTTTATTAGGGGGAAGCTACGAGCAGTACTTC
CDR3 protein: CASSLLGGSYEQYF
clone size: once
J gene: TRBJ2-7
D gene: .
V gene: TRBV28

CDR3 DNA: TGTGCCAGCAGTGATGGTTTGAGCAGGGCTTACACTGAAGCTTTCTTT
CDR3 protein: CASSDGLSRAYTEAFF
clone size: many
J gene: TRBJ1-1
D gene: .
V gene: TRBV2

CDR3 DNA: TGTGCCAGCAGTGGTAAAGGGGCGGGGGGAGCTTTCTTT
CDR3 protein: CASSGKGAGGAFF
clone size: .
J gene: TRBJ1-1
D gene: .
V gene: TRBV6-1

CDR3 DNA: TGTGCCAGCAGCTCGCCTATAGGACAGATTAAAGGGGTTGAAGCTTTCTTT
CDR3 protein: CASSSPIGQIKGVEAFF
clone size: .
J gene: TRBJ1-1
D gene: .
V gene: TRBV7-9

CDR3 DNA: TGTGCCAGCAGCCCCCGTTTTACCGGGGAGCTGTTTTTT
CDR3 protein: CASSPRFTGELFF
clone size: .
J gene: TRBJ2-2
D gene: .
V gene: TRBV11-2

CDR3 DNA: TGTGCCAGCAGCCAATTGTCCCTAGCGGGGTCCTCAGATACGCAGTATTTT
CDR3 protein: CASSQLSLAGSSDTQYF
clone size: .
J gene: TRBJ2-3
D gene: TRBD2
V gene: TRBV16

CDR3 DNA: TGTGCCAGCAGTGTCGGGGACAGGGGTGGCTATGGCTACACCTTC
CDR3 protein: CASSVGDRGGYGYTF
clone size: .
J gene: TRBJ1-2
D gene: TRBD1
V gene: TRBV2

CDR3 DNA: TGTGCCAGCAGCTTGGAGTCGGTTACAGGGGGGGCAGATACGCAGTATTTT
CDR3 protein: CASSLESVTGGADTQYF
clone size: .
J gene: TRBJ2-3
D gene: .
V gene: TRBV5-8

CDR3 DNA: TGCGCCAGCAGCCTGGGACAGGGGGCCAATGGCTACACCTTC
CDR3 protein: CASSLGQGANGYTF
clone size: .
J gene: TRBJ1-2
D gene: TRBD1
V gene: TRBV5-1

CDR3 DNA: TGCAGCGGGAGCCCTTCAGATACGCAGTATTTT
CDR3 protein: CSGSPSDTQYF
clone size: .
J gene: TRBJ2-3
D gene: .
V gene: TRBV29-1

CDR3 DNA: TGTGCCAGCAGCTTGGAACGCCCAGGGAACACTGAAGCTTTCTTT
CDR3 protein: CASSLERPGNTEAFF
clone size: .
J gene: TRBJ1-1
D gene: .
V gene: TRBV5-8

CDR3 DNA: TGTGCCAGCAGCTTGGATCCCCGGGGGGTCTACCAAGAGACCCAGTACTTC
CDR3 protein: CASSLDPRGVYQETQYF
clone size: few
J gene: TRBJ2-5
D gene: TRBD2
V gene: TRBV5-4

CDR3 DNA: TGTGCCAGCAGCGTAGCGTCCTCGCGGCAATACGAGCAGTACTTC
CDR3 protein: CASSVASSRQYEQYF
clone size: .
J gene: TRBJ2-7
D gene: .
V gene: TRBV9

CDR3 DNA: TGCAGTGCTGGGGCTACTGACACCATATATTTT
CDR3 protein: CSAGATDTIYF
clone size: .
J gene: TRBJ1-3
D gene: .
V gene: TRBV20-1